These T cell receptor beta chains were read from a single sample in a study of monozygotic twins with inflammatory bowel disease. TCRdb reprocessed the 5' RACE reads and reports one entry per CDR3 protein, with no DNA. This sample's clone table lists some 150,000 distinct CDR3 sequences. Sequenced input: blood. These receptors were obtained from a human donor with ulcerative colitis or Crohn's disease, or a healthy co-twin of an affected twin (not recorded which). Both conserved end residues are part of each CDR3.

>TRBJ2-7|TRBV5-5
CASSHGTPQSYEQYF
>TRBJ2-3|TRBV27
CASSLGSSSDTQYF
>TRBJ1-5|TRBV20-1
CSARRANNQPQHF
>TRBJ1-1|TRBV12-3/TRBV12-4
CASSFSTSEAFF
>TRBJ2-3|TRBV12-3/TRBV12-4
CASSLIRLAGPPDTQYF
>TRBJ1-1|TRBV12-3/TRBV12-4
CASSLGGPGEAFF
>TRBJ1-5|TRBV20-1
CSAREWTGQISSNQPQHF
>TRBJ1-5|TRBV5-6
CASSLVGYDQPQHF
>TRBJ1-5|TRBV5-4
CASSFWQDSNQPQHF
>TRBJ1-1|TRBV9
CASSVGDRQRNTEAFF
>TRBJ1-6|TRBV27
CASSLRRGGDSPLHF
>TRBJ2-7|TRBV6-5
CASSYIVQGYGTYEQYF
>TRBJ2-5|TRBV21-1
CASSKEGRGEETQYF
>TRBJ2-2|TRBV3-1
CASSRGGRQGGGTGELFF
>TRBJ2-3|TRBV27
CASSLSGGIDTQYF
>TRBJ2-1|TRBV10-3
CAISGSLASNEQFF
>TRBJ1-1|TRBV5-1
CASSLAGSTEAFF
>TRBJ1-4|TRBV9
CASSVAVGTELFF
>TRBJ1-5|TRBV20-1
CSARDGQGRGHF
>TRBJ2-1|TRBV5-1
CASSLLDLKDEQFF
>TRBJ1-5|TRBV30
CAWSNQGPGNQPQHF
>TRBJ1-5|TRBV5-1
CASSLTGGLSNQPQHF
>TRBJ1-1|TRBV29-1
CSVENRANTEAFF
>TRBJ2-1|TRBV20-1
CSADWTSGATPFF
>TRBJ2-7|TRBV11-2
CASSRTAGGYAYEQYF
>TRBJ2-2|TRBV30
CAWKDWNTGELFF
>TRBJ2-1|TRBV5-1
CASSLGTGRYNEQFF
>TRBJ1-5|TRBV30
CAWSGGLNQPQHF
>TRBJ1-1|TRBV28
CASSPWGQAFF
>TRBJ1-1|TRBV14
CASSQVPNTEAFF
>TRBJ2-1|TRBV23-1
CASSHPRGAEQFF
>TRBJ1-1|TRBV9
CASSVPPTGANTEAFF
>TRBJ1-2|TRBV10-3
CAIRDSTGGGYTF
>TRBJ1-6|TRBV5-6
CASSLAGQGEDSPLHF
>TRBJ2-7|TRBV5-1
CASSRPSGYEQYF
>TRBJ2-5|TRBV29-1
CSVEGREDWETQYF
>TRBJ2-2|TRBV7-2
CASSYSGGTGELFF
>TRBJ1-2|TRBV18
CASSPGEVVYGYTF
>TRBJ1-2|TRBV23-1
CASSLRLGDYGYTF
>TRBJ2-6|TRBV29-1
CSVEGSTGVSGANVLTF
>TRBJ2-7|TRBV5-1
CASSLGAAYEQYF
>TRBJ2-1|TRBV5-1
CASGAVLDNEQFF
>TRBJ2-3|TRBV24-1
CATGITDTQYF
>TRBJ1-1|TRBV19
CASNPGAGLPNTEAFF
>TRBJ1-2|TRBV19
CASSPYRDRGYGYTF
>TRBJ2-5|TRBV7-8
CASSLASSGRLETQYF
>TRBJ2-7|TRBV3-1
CASSPRTSGVSYEQYF
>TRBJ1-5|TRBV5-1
CASSWGEWEQPQHF
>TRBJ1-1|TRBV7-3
CASSTTGGNQAFF
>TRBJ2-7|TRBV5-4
CASSGKDRGLEQYF
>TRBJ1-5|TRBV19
CASIGTSRSDQPQHF